Listed below are T cell receptor beta chains from one sample, sequenced in a study of OX40 agonist ivuxolimab in advanced cancers. The protocol was immunoSEQ multiplex PCR, while the TCRdb copy is restricted to in-frame clones and leaves out a portion. The sample has about 59,000 clones; 65% to 90% are singletons. This material consisted of CD4+ or CD8+ T cells sorted from blood, taken in a trial of the OX40 agonist ivuxolimab. These receptors originate from an adult with an advanced solid tumor such as melanoma, head and neck, liver or kidney cancer. The CDR3 runs from the conserved cysteine through the conserved F or W. Each record gives: J gene, clone size, D gene, V gene, CDR3 protein, CDR3 DNA. The D gene is left open where the match is weak. Rows give clone size only sometimes, using once, few, many, or a class for an expanded clone.

J gene: TRBJ2-7; clone size: NA; D gene: TRBD2; V gene: TRBV5-6; CDR3 protein: CASSLALAGGEQYF; CDR3 DNA: TGTGCCAGCAGCTTGGCACTAGCGGGAGGGGAGCAGTACTTC
J gene: TRBJ2-1; clone size: NA; D gene: TRBD2; V gene: TRBV11-2; CDR3 protein: CASSLTGWRGYNEQFF; CDR3 DNA: TGTGCCAGCAGCTTAACCGGATGGCGGGGGTACAATGAGCAGTTCTTC
J gene: TRBJ1-2; clone size: NA; D gene: NA; V gene: TRBV5-4; CDR3 protein: CASTFPEGGSPNYGYTF; CDR3 DNA: TGTGCCAGCACCTTCCCAGAGGGCGGTTCTCCTAACTATGGCTACACCTTC
J gene: TRBJ2-1; clone size: NA; D gene: TRBD1; V gene: TRBV14; CDR3 protein: CASSLLMTGFGEQFF; CDR3 DNA: TGTGCCAGCAGCCTACTGATGACAGGGTTCGGTGAGCAGTTCTTC
J gene: TRBJ2-7; clone size: NA; D gene: NA; V gene: TRBV29-1; CDR3 protein: CSAHRASPSLEQYF; CDR3 DNA: TGCAGCGCACACCGAGCCTCCCCTAGTCTCGAGCAGTACTTC
J gene: TRBJ2-5; clone size: NA; D gene: NA; V gene: TRBV11-2; CDR3 protein: CASSLDRWGRETQYF; CDR3 DNA: TGTGCCAGCAGCTTAGATCGATGGGGTAGGGAGACCCAGTACTTC
J gene: TRBJ2-2; clone size: NA; D gene: NA; V gene: TRBV5-1; CDR3 protein: CASSLGGQNTGELFF; CDR3 DNA: TGCGCCAGCAGCTTGGGGGGGCAGAACACCGGGGAGCTGTTTTTT
J gene: TRBJ2-5; clone size: NA; D gene: NA; V gene: TRBV2; CDR3 protein: CASSGSRQETQYF; CDR3 DNA: TGTGCCAGCAGTGGTTCCCGCCAAGAGACCCAGTACTTC
J gene: TRBJ1-4; clone size: NA; D gene: NA; V gene: TRBV18; CDR3 protein: CASSPGAPGEKLFF; CDR3 DNA: TGTGCCAGCTCACCCGGGGCCCCCGGTGAAAAACTGTTTTTT
J gene: TRBJ1-5; clone size: NA; D gene: NA; V gene: TRBV19; CDR3 protein: CASSLPNQPQHF; CDR3 DNA: TGTGCCAGTAGTCTCCCCAATCAGCCCCAGCATTTT
J gene: TRBJ1-2; clone size: medium-sized; D gene: NA; V gene: TRBV2; CDR3 protein: CASSVGGNDNGYTF; CDR3 DNA: TGTGCCAGCAGTGTAGGAGGGAATGACAATGGCTACACCTTC
J gene: TRBJ1-2; clone size: few; D gene: NA; V gene: TRBV10-2; CDR3 protein: CASSESNSYGYTF; CDR3 DNA: TGCGCCAGCAGTGAGTCGAACAGCTATGGCTACACCTTC
J gene: TRBJ1-2; clone size: few; D gene: NA; V gene: TRBV14; CDR3 protein: CASGANYGYTF; CDR3 DNA: TGTGCCAGCGGGGCGAACTATGGCTACACCTTC
J gene: TRBJ2-5; clone size: once; D gene: TRBD1; V gene: TRBV29-1; CDR3 protein: CSGEGQGAGETQYF; CDR3 DNA: TGCAGCGGGGAGGGACAGGGGGCGGGAGAGACCCAGTACTTC
J gene: TRBJ1-5; clone size: few; D gene: TRBD1; V gene: TRBV10-3; CDR3 protein: CAINTDRDQPQHF; CDR3 DNA: TGTGCCATCAATACAGACAGGGATCAGCCCCAGCATTTT
J gene: TRBJ1-2; clone size: NA; D gene: NA; V gene: TRBV2; CDR3 protein: CASSREGYTF; CDR3 DNA: TGTGCCAGCAGCAGGGAGGGCTACACCTTC
J gene: TRBJ1-2; clone size: NA; D gene: NA; V gene: TRBV6-1; CDR3 protein: CASSEAGDYGYTF; CDR3 DNA: TGTGCCAGCAGTGAAGCCGGAGACTATGGCTACACCTTC
J gene: TRBJ1-3; clone size: NA; D gene: NA; V gene: TRBV30; CDR3 protein: CAWSVRRGTIYF; CDR3 DNA: TGTGCCTGGAGTGTGAGGAGGGGTACCATATATTTT
J gene: TRBJ2-7; clone size: NA; D gene: TRBD2; V gene: TRBV10-2; CDR3 protein: CASRPPAGADGEQYF; CDR3 DNA: TGCGCCAGCAGGCCCCCGGCGGGAGCGGACGGGGAGCAGTACTTC
J gene: TRBJ1-5; clone size: NA; D gene: TRBD1; V gene: TRBV18; CDR3 protein: CASSLLTGDQPQHF; CDR3 DNA: TGTGCCAGCTCACTTCTGACAGGGGATCAGCCCCAGCATTTT
J gene: TRBJ1-1; clone size: NA; D gene: NA; V gene: TRBV7-2; CDR3 protein: CASSPLNRANTEAFF; CDR3 DNA: TGTGCCAGCAGCCCCCTTAACAGGGCTAACACTGAAGCTTTCTTT
J gene: TRBJ1-3; clone size: NA; D gene: NA; V gene: TRBV29-1; CDR3 protein: CSAIPLPGNTIYF; CDR3 DNA: TGCAGCGCTATACCCCTCCCGGGAAACACCATATATTTT
J gene: TRBJ1-1; clone size: NA; D gene: NA; V gene: TRBV2; CDR3 protein: CASSEGLEIKAFF; CDR3 DNA: TGTGCCAGCAGTGAGGGGCTGGAAATTAAAGCTTTCTTT
J gene: TRBJ2-1; clone size: NA; D gene: NA; V gene: TRBV7-9; CDR3 protein: CASSLARGDDNEQFF; CDR3 DNA: TGTGCCAGCAGCTTAGCGAGGGGGGATGACAATGAGCAGTTCTTC
J gene: TRBJ1-3; clone size: NA; D gene: TRBD1; V gene: TRBV10-3; CDR3 protein: CAISEEAGTAYLF; CDR3 DNA: TGTGCCATCAGTGAAGAGGCCGGGACAGCCTACCTTTTT
J gene: TRBJ2-7; clone size: NA; D gene: TRBD1; V gene: TRBV27; CDR3 protein: CASSQDRVSYEQYF; CDR3 DNA: TGTGCCAGCAGTCAGGACAGGGTTTCCTACGAGCAGTACTTC
J gene: TRBJ2-3; clone size: NA; D gene: TRBD1; V gene: TRBV5-1; CDR3 protein: CASSDRQGLTDTQYF; CDR3 DNA: TGCGCCAGCAGCGACAGACAGGGGCTGACAGATACGCAGTATTTT
J gene: TRBJ1-2; clone size: NA; D gene: TRBD1; V gene: TRBV6-5; CDR3 protein: CASSYDRAYGYTF; CDR3 DNA: TGTGCCAGCAGTTACGACAGGGCCTATGGCTACACCTTC
J gene: TRBJ2-3; clone size: NA; D gene: NA; V gene: TRBV18; CDR3 protein: CASSPSSDTQYF; CDR3 DNA: TGTGCCAGCTCACCATCGTCAGATACGCAGTATTTT
J gene: TRBJ1-1; clone size: NA; D gene: TRBD1; V gene: TRBV28; CDR3 protein: CASSDRQGTFAEAFF; CDR3 DNA: TGTGCCAGCAGTGACCGACAGGGGACGTTCGCTGAAGCTTTCTTT
J gene: TRBJ2-1; clone size: NA; D gene: TRBD2; V gene: TRBV18; CDR3 protein: CASSPLGLAGEREQFF; CDR3 DNA: TGTGCCAGCTCACCACTTGGACTAGCGGGAGAGAGGGAGCAGTTCTTC
J gene: TRBJ1-2; clone size: once; D gene: NA; V gene: TRBV15; CDR3 protein: CATSRARSTIF; CDR3 DNA: TGTGCCACCAGCAGAGCTCGCTCAACAATCTTC
J gene: TRBJ2-7; clone size: NA; D gene: NA; V gene: TRBV6-1; CDR3 protein: CASNLAYEQYF; CDR3 DNA: TGTGCCAGCAATTTGGCCTACGAGCAGTACTTC
J gene: TRBJ1-2; clone size: NA; D gene: NA; V gene: TRBV5-1; CDR3 protein: CASSLDPRGGYTF; CDR3 DNA: TGCGCCAGCAGTTTGGATCCCCGCGGTGGCTACACCTTC
J gene: TRBJ1-4; clone size: NA; D gene: NA; V gene: TRBV10-3; CDR3 protein: CAITDSFNEKLFF; CDR3 DNA: TGTGCCATCACAGACAGCTTTAATGAAAAACTGTTTTTT
J gene: TRBJ1-5; clone size: NA; D gene: NA; V gene: TRBV19; CDR3 protein: CASSIARTRISQPQHF; CDR3 DNA: TGTGCCAGTAGTATAGCTAGGACAAGGATTAGTCAGCCCCAGCATTTT
J gene: TRBJ2-2; clone size: NA; D gene: NA; V gene: TRBV4-2; CDR3 protein: CASRTMHATGELFF; CDR3 DNA: TGTGCCAGCCGAACTATGCACGCCACCGGGGAGCTGTTTTTT
J gene: TRBJ2-3; clone size: NA; D gene: TRBD1; V gene: TRBV6-6; CDR3 protein: CASSKTGGLGTDTQYF; CDR3 DNA: TGTGCCAGCAGCAAGACAGGGGGGTTAGGCACAGATACGCAGTATTTT
J gene: TRBJ2-6; clone size: NA; D gene: TRBD1; V gene: TRBV4-2; CDR3 protein: CASSQDRDSSGANVLTF; CDR3 DNA: TGTGCCAGCAGCCAAGACCGGGACAGCTCTGGGGCCAACGTCCTGACTTTC